This is a list of T cell receptor beta chains from one sample in a study of T-cell memory formation after mild COVID-19. TCRdb recomputed calls from the 5' RACE reads with MiXCR, one row per CDR3 protein. The sample carries about 130,000 distinct CDR3 sequences, under 30% recorded once. Sequencing was done on a sample of PBMCs or a T cell subset sorted from them (not recorded which). The receptors derive from an adult woman who had mild COVID-19 (a few samples of this study predate the infection). Cell type and time point are not known. Each CDR3 is given without its conserved first and last residue.

>TRBV20-1|TRBJ2-6
SARDLGAGANVLT
>TRBV20-1|TRBJ1-2
SALVGYGYT
>TRBV13|TRBJ2-1
ASSSGLAGAFNEQF
>TRBV5-6|TRBJ2-3
ASSFTMTGVSQY
>TRBV30|TRBJ2-1
AWRQGGEQF
>TRBV5-1|TRBJ2-3
ASSLGQGVDTQY
>TRBV6-6|TRBJ2-5
ASRRGLETQY
>TRBV30|TRBJ2-1
AWSGGNEQF
>TRBV4-1|TRBJ1-2
ASSQGEAGYT
>TRBV27|TRBJ2-7
ASSPPPVLLVPEQY
>TRBV11-2|TRBJ2-3
ASSPAGQSGTQY
>TRBV5-4|TRBJ2-7
ASSLGGSVYEQY
>TRBV5-4|TRBJ2-7
ASSLGGSGSSLEQY
>TRBV7-8|TRBJ2-7
ASSLAWTGNEQY
>TRBV7-6|TRBJ1-2
ASSPRGGSNYGYT
>TRBV10-3|TRBJ2-3
AISEPKFTGSTDTQY
>TRBV7-9|TRBJ2-7
ASSPLPEQY
>TRBV15|TRBJ2-1
ATSRRSSGGDNEQF
>TRBV20-1|TRBJ2-4
SARTGTGENIQY
>TRBV6-1|TRBJ2-1
ASSELGLAGYNEQF
>TRBV7-9|TRBJ2-7
ASSFGRGRTEQY
>TRBV9|TRBJ1-5
ASSPGDNQPQH
>TRBV2|TRBJ1-1
ASSEEGTANTEAF
>TRBV7-2|TRBJ2-7
ASSPGYGPYEQY
>TRBV14|TRBJ1-1
ASSQDRTGLPWTEAF
>TRBV24-1|TRBJ2-3
ATWIRGATDTQY
>TRBV4-1|TRBJ2-3
ASSQEAGLLNTQY
>TRBV6-2/TRBV6-3|TRBJ2-4
ASSYSTSGRVDIQY
>TRBV12-3/TRBV12-4|TRBJ1-1
ASRRSLVTEAF
>TRBV4-3|TRBJ2-1
ASSQMEAGSSYNEQF
>TRBV4-1|TRBJ1-1
ASSQETGPSLAEAF
>TRBV24-1|TRBJ2-2
ATSDQNRNTGELF
>TRBV12-3/TRBV12-4|TRBJ2-5
ASTVSGAAGMY
>TRBV7-6|TRBJ2-5
ASSPGTGGFQETQY
>TRBV4-2|TRBJ2-5
ASSQDLAGETQY
>TRBV10-3|TRBJ1-3
AISIDQGASGNTIY
>TRBV19|TRBJ1-2
ASSPSTHGGYT
>TRBV5-5|TRBJ2-1
ASSWDSFSYNEQF
>TRBV5-5|TRBJ2-3
ASSVGDSITDTQY
>TRBV27|TRBJ2-7
ASSLLTSGRAYEQY
>TRBV7-2|TRBJ2-3
ASSSWGLREDTDTQY
>TRBV27|TRBJ2-7
ASSLTIFYEQY
>TRBV15|TRBJ2-3
ATSRDRNRADTQY
>TRBV12-3/TRBV12-4|TRBJ1-6
ASSLRSPEGSPLH
>TRBV5-1|TRBJ2-2
ASSLYGTGNTGELF
>TRBV4-1|TRBJ2-7
ASSQDIQAGGPEQY
>TRBV27|TRBJ1-3
ASRGRGNTIY
>TRBV29-1|TRBJ2-5
SVPYERTSFQETQY
>TRBV29-1|TRBJ2-1
SVAEYNEQF
>TRBV5-1|TRBJ2-1
ASSLIDRGSHEQF
>TRBV5-1|TRBJ2-6
ASSPPEANSGANVLT
>TRBV7-9|TRBJ2-5
ASTGGPYQETQY
>TRBV6-6|TRBJ2-7
ASSYSDGGSYEQY
>TRBV19|TRBJ2-1
ASSPMREDNEQF
>TRBV7-8|TRBJ2-3
ASSPIETDTQY